The 5 T cell receptor beta chains below come from one sample, sequenced in a study of response to subunit inactivated influenza vaccine. A single record per CDR3 protein comes from TCRdb applying MiXCR to the RT-PCR reads. Found here are about 700,000 distinct CDR3 sequences, around 13% of them singletons; the top ten hold around 7.6%. The sample was PBMCs from blood, taken 14 to 15 days before vaccination. These receptors originate from a man aged 50 or older who received an inactivated influenza vaccine.

There are a few counts of this clonotype. The chain couples TRBV4-3 to TRBJ2-2; D is undetermined. From germline, CDR1 is LGHNA and CDR2 YSLEER. This CDR3 has 14 amino acids. V shed 1 base and J shed 3 bases, with 6 bases lying between them. The CDR3 sequence is CASSQGVDTGELFF. In nucleotides, the CDR3 is TGCGCCAGCAGCCAAGGGGTGGACACCGGGGAGCTGTTTTTT.

This clonotype was counted only a few times. The chain has TRBV6-1 and TRBJ2-1; 9 nucleotides align to TRBD2. V shed 6 bases, J shed 8 bases, and the junction held 5 bases outside the gene matches. The CDR3 has 13 amino acids. From germline, CDR1 is MNHNS and CDR2 SASEGT. CDR3 DNA sequence: TGTGCCAGCAGCGGGACTAGCCCCCATGAGCAGTTCTTC. This sequence encodes CASSGTSPHEQFF.

The chain has TRBV27 and TRBJ2-2; D gene unclear. V shed 3 bases and J shed 3 bases, with 11 bases lying between them. The germline V gene has CDR1 MNHEY and CDR2 SMNVEV (reference sequence). The length of the CDR3 is 15 residues. CDR3: CASSFGSDDTGELFF. The CDR3 DNA reads TGTGCCAGCAGTTTTGGATCCGACGACACCGGGGAGCTGTTTTTT.

The chain is built from TRBV5-1 and TRBJ1-2; D gene unclear. The germline CDR1 and CDR2 sequences are SGHRS and YFSETQ. V gave up 5 bases and J gave up 1 base, with 18 bases separating them. CDR3 length: 16 amino acids. As DNA, the CDR3 is TGCGCCAGCAGTAATACTGGACCGGTCGGTAACTATGGCTACACCTTC. Its protein product is CASSNTGPVGNYGYTF.

The table lists this clonotype with a few counts. The CDR3 nucleotides are TGTGCCAGCAGCTGGGACACGAGCTCCTACGAGCAGTACTTC. Its protein is CASSWDTSSYEQYF. The rearrangement uses TRBV3-1 and TRBJ2-7; the D gene is possibly TRBD1 (6 bases). The CDR3 sequence is 14 residues long. Germline V gives CDR1 LGHDT, CDR2 YNNKEL (reference sequence). The ends were cut back, 5 bases at V and 0 bases at J, with 11 bases in the middle.